This TCR beta chain stems from a study of regulatory T cells in long-lasting Graves disease. At the level of the study: Patients newly diagnosed with Graves' had been on antithyroid drugs for under 3 months. Study-wide findings and caveats: More public clonotypes were shared by persistent patients (approximately 3,000) than by new patients (roughly 970).

To make TCR beta libraries, researchers used iRepertoire HTBI primers and Arm-PCR of CDR3 regions. As handled by the study authors: Across all samples, just over 60 TRBV segments and roughly 14 TRBJ segments were identified. MiXCR, applied by TCRdb to the multiplex PCR reads, yields one record per CDR3 protein. In this record, the V and J calls reflect TCRdb's handling and not the investigators' own analysis. The top ten clones hold around 15% of a sample with approximately 270,000 distinct CDR3 sequences, around a sixth of them seen once. This clonotype occurred many times. No antigen is known for it. The CDR3 runs 14 residues. Germline V gives CDR1 MGHRA, CDR2 YSYEKL. Trimming took 1 base from V and 4 from J, leaving 10 bases between them. The time point: newly diagnosed GD, antithyroid drugs for less than 3 months. PBMC-extracted RNA yielded the TCR library. These data were also reused for a study on T cells in Graves' hyperthyroidism and ophthalmopathy.

The origin of this receptor is a woman aged 30 to 39 with Graves disease. The chain has TRBV4-1 and TRBJ1-2, with D uncertain. This sample comprised peripheral blood mononuclear cells (PBMCs), obtained at new diagnosis, from a patient treated with antithyroid drugs. Written as DNA, the CDR3 is TGCGCCAGCAGCCAAGTGGCCGACATCTATGGCTACACCTTC. Translated: CASSQVADIYGYTF.